Here is one TCR beta chain with its context. How the authors handled the data: Amplified reference gene primers provided the basis for estimating nucleated cell counts. Some clones are missing from TCRdb's copy, which holds only in-frame ones; the method was immunoSEQ multiplex PCR. The DNA gave D and trimming, while V, J and clone size come from that table. The repertoire holds 130,000 or so clones, with 85% to 90% as singletons. The sample comes from a study of blood T cell repertoires in COVID-19. Study as a whole: The United States, Italy and Spain were the sources of the acute and convalescent COVID-19 samples. T cells, B-cell-depleted T cells, or PBMCs provided the cDNA or gDNA that served as material.

Germline V gene lookup returns CDR1 LNHDA and CDR2 SQIVND (reference sequence). The V and J ends lost 4 bases and 5 bases respectively, with 20 bases between them. The CDR3 consists of 16 residues. This receptor was taken from a woman aged 55-70 years with acute or convalescent COVID-19. The V call is TRBV19, the J call TRBJ2-5; possible D gene TRBD2, 6 bases. The sequenced sample consisted of peripheral blood. In DNA form, the CDR3 reads TGTGCCAGTAGTAATGTCCGCGGAGGGATGGGCGAGACCCAGTACTTC. Its translation is CASSNVRGGMGETQYF. The full variable domain, in which reference TRBV19 and TRBJ2-5 provide the parts outside the CDR3, is DGGITQSPKYLFRKEGQNVTLSCEQNLNHDAMYWYRQDPGQGLRLIYYSQIVNDFQKGDIAEGYSVSREKKESFPLTVTSAQKNPTAFYLCASSNVRGGMGETQYFGPGTRLLVL.